This T cell receptor (beta chain) appears in the sequencing data of a study of T cell clonality in common variable immunodeficiency. Control and CVID samples contributed equal amounts of genomic DNA. Profiled with immunoSEQ multiplex PCR; TCRdb holds only in-frame clones, not every one. The repertoire has under 35,000 clones, none seen only once; the ten largest take 3.8%. This clone was recorded at least ten times. The antigen is unknown. The missing CDR3 end, 3 residues past where the read stops, is filled in from the germline J gene. Study-wide findings and caveats: CVID subjects showed higher TCRbeta clonality than healthy controls. In common variable immunodeficiency, TCR beta chains reportedly carried fewer deletions and N-nucleotide insertions. Shared TCRbeta clones were fewer between CVID subjects than controls.

Trimming took off 5 bases at V and 4 bases at J, with 8 bases between the two ends. The CDR3 totals 12 residues. Per germline, CDR1 SNHLY and CDR2 FYNNEI. The clonotype was recovered from a person between 18 and 70 years old in good health. Input material: peripheral blood mononuclear cells. The chain combines TRBV2 with TRBJ1-2; maybe TRBD1 (5 bases). Partial CDR3 DNA: TGTGCCAGCAGTCCAGGGAGCTATGGC. Translation gives CASSPGSYG. The complete CDR3 reads CASSPGSYGYTF.